These 16 T cell receptor beta chains came from one sample sequenced in a study of blood T cell repertoires in COVID-19. Method: immunoSEQ multiplex PCR; TCRdb's copy keeps in-frame clones and lacks some. In the table there are about 300,000 clones, approximately 89% of which are singletons. Sequenced: PBMCs or T cells enriched from blood (not recorded which). These receptor sequences come from a woman aged 45 to 65 who had been exposed to COVID-19.

As concerns this clone: This same CDR3 is encoded by further DNA sequences in the sample. CDR3 sequence reads: CASSLGGSNQPQHF. The CDR3 coding sequence is TGTGCCAGCAGCTTGGGCGGAAGCAATCAGCCCCAGCATTTT. The chain couples TRBV5-4 to TRBJ1-5; D ambiguous. The CDR3 spans 14 residues. Trimming stripped 0 bases from V and 1 base from J, with 5 bases between. The germline CDR1 and CDR2 sequences are SGHNT and YYREEE (reference sequence).

The chain uses TRBV5-6 and TRBJ1-2, with D unresolved. The CDR3 covers 11 residues. Trimming took 0 bases from V and 7 from J, leaving 4 bases between them. CDR1 and CDR2 from the germline V gene are SGHDT and YYEEEE. Here the CDR3 DNA reads TGTGCCAGCAGCTTGGGGGCTGGCTACACCTTC. Translated, it gives CASSLGAGYTF. Full variable domain (outside the CDR3, taken from reference TRBV5-6 and TRBJ1-2): DAGVTQSPTHLIKTRGQQVTLRCSPKSGHDTVSWYQQALGQGPQFIFQYYEEEERQRGNFPDRFSGHQFPNYSSELNVNALLLGDSALYLCASSLGAGYTFGSGTRLTVV.

Of note for this clone: The DNA is left out, because the CDR3 cannot be placed on it with certainty; the CDR3 is given as TCRdb lists it. The chain has TRBV12-3 or TRBV12-4 and TRBJ2-1; TRBD2 is taken as the D call from the table, unchecked against the DNA. The CDR3 is made up of 13 amino acids, end residues included. CDR3 sequence reads: CASSSSSYNEQFF.

The chain links TRBV28 to TRBJ1-1; no clear D. This CDR3 spans 13 amino acids. The germline V gene has CDR1 MDHEN and CDR2 SYDVKM. The V end lost 2 bases, the J end lost 3 bases, and 7 bases lay between the germline ends. Here the CDR3 reads CASSLGQYTEAFF. The CDR3, as DNA: TGTGCCAGCAGTTTAGGCCAGTACACTGAAGCTTTCTTT.

V and J are TRBV10-3 and TRBJ2-3; the D gene is possibly TRBD2 (7 bases). V was cut by 11 bases and J by 4 bases, with 16 bases left in between. The CDR3 extends over 13 amino acids. Germline loops: CDR1 ENHRY, CDR2 SYGVKD. CDR3 protein: CAGKGGAADTQYF. CDR3 DNA sequence: TGTGCCGGAAAAGGGGGGGCCGCAGATACGCAGTATTTT.

This clone was seen just once. The chain combines TRBV29-1 with TRBJ1-2; possible D gene TRBD1, 5 bases. Germline CDR1 is SQVTM and CDR2 is ANQGSEA. This CDR3 is built from 14 residues. Trimming took 3 bases from V and 0 from J, leaving 11 bases between them. The CDR3: CSVDLGGANYGYTF. CDR3 DNA: TGCAGCGTTGATCTCGGGGGGGCTAACTATGGCTACACCTTC.

This clone was seen a handful of times. The rearrangement links TRBV21-1 to TRBJ2-1; the table names TRBD2, a call not compared with the DNA. TRBV21-1 is described as a pseudogene. The CDR3 is 16 amino acids. The CDR3 nucleotides are TGTGCCAGCAGCAAAGCCGGAGGGCTGGGGCACAATGAGCAGTTCTTC. Its protein is CASSKAGGLGHNEQFF.

The gene calls are TRBV5-4 and TRBJ1-6, with 7 bases fitting TRBD1. The CDR3 consists of 15 residues. Germline V gives CDR1 SGHNT, CDR2 YYREEE (reference sequence). V lost 3 bases to trimming and J lost 5 bases; unmatched junction nucleotides: 5. The CDR3 DNA sequence: TGTGCCAGCAGCTACCACGGGACAGATAATTCACCCCTCCACTTT. It yields the protein CASSYHGTDNSPLHF.

This clone has a single count. The J gene is TRBJ1-1, the V gene TRBV3-1 (or the pseudogene TRBV3-2), with 8 bases aligning to TRBD1. The V gene's germline CDR1 is LGHDT and CDR2 YNNKEL (reference sequence). Unmatched junction bases numbered 10, after V lost 2 bases and J lost 5 bases. The CDR3 runs 16 residues. The CDR3 nucleotides are TGTGCCAGCAGCCAACCAGCGACAGGGGCGGGGACTGAAGCTTTCTTT. Translating it yields CASSQPATGAGTEAFF.

The V call is TRBV3-1 (or the pseudogene TRBV3-2), the J call TRBJ1-2; maybe TRBD1 (5 bases). Germline CDR1 and CDR2: LGHDT and YNNKEL (reference sequence). Trimming removed 1 base from V and 4 bases from J, with 13 bases in between. The length of the CDR3 is 15 residues. DNA of the CDR3: TGTGCCAGCAGCCAAGGCCCAGGGTCGGTCTATGGCTACACCTTC. Translation: CASSQGPGSVYGYTF.

The V gene is TRBV12-3 or TRBV12-4, the J gene TRBJ1-1; no clear D gene. V was shortened by 5 bases and J by 11 bases, with 12 bases between the two germline ends. The CDR3 extends over 11 amino acids. The CDR3 protein is CASSLGRNAFF. The DNA of the CDR3 is TGTGCCAGCAGTCTTGGCAGGAACGCTTTCTTT.

This sequence joins TRBV9 and TRBJ2-7; TRBD1 matches at 9 bases. CDR1 and CDR2 (germline): SGDLS, YYNGEE. This CDR3 is built from 14 residues. Trimming at V came to 3 bases and at J to 6 bases, leaving 7 bases not matched to a gene. CDR3 in DNA: TGTGCCAGCAGCGAGTCCGGGACAGGGTTCGAGCAGTACTTC. It yields the protein CASSESGTGFEQYF.

The V gene is TRBV7-2, the J gene TRBJ1-5; tentative D call: TRBD1 (5 bases). Germline lookup yields CDR1 SGHTA and CDR2 FQGNSA. The CDR3 length is 16 residues. Between the trimmed V and J ends, which lost 0 bases and 1 base, there was a span of 10 bases. The CDR3 region is CASSLAGAGSNQPQHF. The CDR3 DNA sequence: TGTGCCAGCAGCTTAGCTGGGGCGGGAAGCAATCAGCCCCAGCATTTT.

The V call is TRBV11-2, the J call TRBJ2-2; 8 positions match TRBD2. This CDR3 has 18 amino acids. Germline-derived CDR1 and CDR2 are SGHAT and FQNNGV. J was trimmed by 7 bases and V by 8 bases; bases with no gene match: 21. CDR3 nucleotide sequence: TGTGCCAGCCGCCCCCCGGGGCTAGCGGGCGGGCATTACGGGGAGCTGTTTTTT. Translated, it gives CASRPPGLAGGHYGELFF.

The rearrangement joins TRBV6-5 to TRBJ2-3; 11 bases fit TRBD2. This CDR3 spans 15 amino acids. Germline CDR1 MNHEY, CDR2 SVGAGI. V shed 5 bases, J shed 2 bases, and the junction held 3 bases outside the gene matches. The CDR3 region is CASSPLAGDTDTQYF. The DNA for the CDR3 is TGTGCCAGCAGTCCACTAGCGGGAGACACAGATACGCAGTATTTT.

The chain uses TRBV18 and TRBJ2-1; TRBD2 aligns across 8 bases. The V and J ends lost 3 bases and 6 bases, in that order; junction bases with no gene match: 16. The CDR3 loop spans 18 amino acids. From germline, CDR1 is KGHSH and CDR2 LQKENI. CDR3 bases: TGTGCCAGCTCACCTAACCAGGGGATCGGGGGGGCGGCCAATGAGCAGTTCTTC. Encoded protein: CASSPNQGIGGAANEQFF.